This TCR beta chain is from a study of blood T cell repertoires in COVID-19. CDR1 and CDR2 (germline): KGHSH, LQKENI. The CDR3 length is 14 residues. Unmatched junction bases numbered 3, after V lost 5 bases and J lost 4 bases. Generated by immunoSEQ multiplex PCR, the TCRdb table keeps only in-frame clones and is missing some. The table lists about 250,000 clones, roughly nine tenths of them singletons. The sample consisted of peripheral blood. This TCR derives from a woman aged 55-75 years who had recovered from COVID-19. The rearrangement uses TRBV18 and TRBJ1-1; TRBD1 agrees at 11 bases. CDR3 residues: CASSGGTGGTEAFF. The CDR3 coding sequence is TGTGCCAGCTCAGGAGGGACAGGGGGCACTGAAGCTTTCTTT.